The 21 T cell receptor beta chains reported below all come from one sample, sequenced in a study of blood T cell repertoires in COVID-19. Libraries were prepared by immunoSEQ multiplex PCR; TCRdb keeps only in-frame clonotypes and omits some of them. Found here are about 280,000 clones, about 86% of them singletons; the top ten hold less than 2.5%. What was sequenced was peripheral blood. All receptors come from a woman aged 30 to 39 who had recovered from COVID-19.

V gene TRBV7-9 combines with J gene TRBJ1-1; a weak D match, TRBD1 (5 bases). V lost 1 base to trimming and J lost 1 base, with 10 bases between them. The CDR3 runs 15 residues. CDR1 SEHNR and CDR2 FQNEAQ come from the germline V gene (reference sequence). The CDR3 sequence is CASSLGSRANTEAFF. The CDR3 DNA sequence: TGTGCCAGCAGCTTAGGTAGCAGGGCGAACACTGAAGCTTTCTTT.

This clone was recorded only once. The chain employs TRBV7-2 and TRBJ2-2, with TRBD2 matching over 8 bases. CDR1 SGHTA and CDR2 FQGNSA come from the germline V gene. The CDR3 is 17 residues long. After removal of 2 bases from V and 7 bases from J, the junction contained 12 bases not matched to a gene. CDR3 in DNA: TGTGCCAGCAGCTTATCCCCGGGAGGGCTGATTGGCGGGGAGCTGTTTTTT. Translated: CASSLSPGGLIGGELFF.

This rearrangement joins TRBV7-3 to TRBJ2-1, with 7 bases aligning to TRBD1. The germline CDR1 and CDR2 sequences are SGHTA and FQGTGA. The junction had 7 bases not matched to a gene; V was cut back by 5 bases and J by 15 bases. This CDR3 has 11 residues. The DNA of the CDR3 is TGTGCCAGCAGCCCAGGACAGGTTTGGTTCTTC. It translates to CASSPGQVWFF. Together with reference TRBV7-3 and TRBJ2-1, the CDR3 gives the full variable domain: GAGVSQTPSNKVTEKGKYVELRCDPISGHTALYWYRQSLGQGPEFLIYFQGTGAADDSGLPNDRFFAVRPEGSVSTLKIQRTERGDSAVYLCASSPGQVWFFGPGTRLTVL.

This chain uses TRBV5-5 with TRBJ2-3; 7 bases fit TRBD2. CDR1 is SGHKS, CDR2 YYEKEE, per germline (reference sequence). V lost 0 bases to trimming and J lost 6 bases; unmatched junction nucleotides: 13. The CDR3 runs 17 residues. The CDR3 sequence: CASSLAGGGGFSDTQYF. The DNA for the CDR3 is TGTGCCAGCAGCTTGGCGGGCGGGGGAGGCTTCTCGGATACGCAGTATTTT.

The chain links TRBV7-9 to TRBJ2-7; D is ambiguous. Germline CDR1 reads SEHNR; CDR2 reads FQNEAQ (reference sequence). The germline V and J ends were trimmed by 5 bases and 0 bases, with 11 bases remaining between them. The CDR3 is 14 residues long. CDR3 sequence: CASSPTVDSYEQYF. The CDR3 DNA sequence: TGTGCCAGCAGCCCTACAGTTGACTCCTACGAGCAGTACTTC.

This clone was counted a few times. The chain uses TRBV28 and TRBJ1-5, with D possibly matching TRBD1 (6 bases). V was shortened by 8 bases and J by 2 bases, with 16 bases between the two germline ends. CDR3 length: 15 amino acids. CDR1 is MDHEN and CDR2 is SYDVKM in the germline V gene. CDR3 DNA: TGTGCCAGCCTCCCTCAGGACAGAGGCAATCAGCCCCAGCATTTT. Translation: CASLPQDRGNQPQHF. The whole variable domain, filled in from reference TRBV28 and TRBJ1-5, reads DVKVTQSSRYLVKRTGEKVFLECVQDMDHENMFWYRQDPGLGLRLIYFSYDVKMKEKGDIPEGYSVSREKKERFSLILESASTNQTSMYLCASLPQDRGNQPQHFGDGTRLSIL.

The chain uses TRBV5-3 and TRBJ2-2; the match to TRBD2 covers 11 bases. TRBV5-3 is classed as an ORF, of uncertain function. The CDR3 runs to 17 residues. After removal of 1 base from V and 6 bases from J, the junction contained 8 bases not matched to a gene. For the CDR3, the DNA is TGTGCCAGAAGCTTGACCCGGGCTAGCGGGGGGTCCGGGGAGCTGTTTTTT. Protein product: CARSLTRASGGSGELFF.

The V gene is TRBV15, the J gene TRBJ2-7; TRBD2 matches 8 bases. There are 15 residues in the CDR3. Unmatched junction bases numbered 5, after V lost 3 bases and J lost 1 base. Per germline, CDR1 LNHNV and CDR2 YYDKDF (reference sequence). The CDR3 DNA follows: TGTGCCACCAGCAGTGGACGGGGGGGTTCCTACGAGCAGTACTTC. Translation gives CATSSGRGGSYEQYF.

This chain uses TRBV9 with TRBJ2-2; 13 bases match TRBD2. Trimming cost V 4 bases and J 3 bases; bases outside gene matches: 3. Germline CDR1 and CDR2: SGDLS and YYNGEE. This CDR3 is built from 16 residues. The CDR3 DNA sequence: TGTGCCAGCAGCTTTGGACTAGCGGGAGACACCGGGGAGCTGTTTTTT. Residues: CASSFGLAGDTGELFF. The full variable domain, rest sourced from reference TRBV9 and TRBJ2-2, is DSGVTQTPKHLITATGQRVTLRCSPRSGDLSVYWYQQSLDQGLQFLIQYYNGEERAKGNILERFSAQQFPDLHSELNLSSLELGDSALYFCASSFGLAGDTGELFFGEGSRLTVL.

J is TRBJ1-2 and V is TRBV5-4; TRBD1 aligns across 8 bases. Germline V lookup: CDR1 SGHNT, CDR2 YYREEE (reference sequence). V was pared by 4 bases and J by 2 bases, with 4 bases of the junction left unmatched. This CDR3 has 14 amino acids. As DNA, the CDR3 is TGTGCCAGCAGCCCGGACAGGGCCAACTATGGCTACACCTTC. Translating gives CASSPDRANYGYTF.

This clone has just a few counts. The V and J genes are TRBV19 and TRBJ1-1; 7 bases match TRBD1. This CDR3 spans 14 amino acids. Germline CDR1 reads LNHDA; CDR2 reads SQIVND (reference sequence). Germline trimming cut 4 bases from V and 1 base from J; bases unmatched to any gene: 3. CDR3 sequence: CASSREGANTEAFF. In DNA form, the CDR3 reads TGTGCCAGTAGTAGAGAGGGGGCGAACACTGAAGCTTTCTTT.

The gene calls are TRBV5-1 and TRBJ1-5; TRBD1 matches at 10 bases. CDR3 length: 15 residues. The germline CDR1 and CDR2 sequences are SGHRS and YFSETQ. V lost 1 base and J lost 8; bases outside the gene matches: 6. The CDR3 DNA reads as TGCGCCAGCAGCTTGAGGGGACAGGGGTCGGAGCCCCAGCATTTT. It specifies CASSLRGQGSEPQHF.

V and J are TRBV5-1 and TRBJ1-1, with a possible D match to TRBD1 (5 bases). The V end was cut by 0 bases, the J end by 11 bases, with 11 bases between. This CDR3 has 12 amino acids. Germline-derived CDR1 and CDR2 are SGHRS and YFSETQ. The CDR3 region is CASSLGEGSAFF. CDR3 in DNA: TGCGCCAGCAGCTTGGGGGAGGGGTCCGCTTTCTTT. The full variable domain, completed using reference TRBV5-1 and TRBJ1-1, is KAGVTQTPRYLIKTRGQQVTLSCSPISGHRSVSWYQQTPGQGLQFLFEYFSETQRNKGNFPGRFSGRQFSNSRSEMNVSTLELGDSALYLCASSLGEGSAFFGQGTRLTVV.

This chain uses TRBV21-1 with TRBJ2-7; the table's D call of TRBD1 was not tested on the DNA. TRBV21-1 is annotated as a pseudogene. This CDR3 contains 12 residues. CDR3: CASSNQTYEQYF. The DNA for the CDR3 is TGTGCCAGCAGCAATCAGACCTACGAGCAGTACTTC.

The V call is TRBV12-3 or TRBV12-4, the J call TRBJ2-5; TRBD1 matches at 7 bases. The J segment lost 2 bases and the V segment lost 6 bases, leaving 0 bases of the junction unmatched. This CDR3 region has 12 residues. The CDR3 is CASRGQQETQYF. The CDR3, as DNA: TGTGCCAGCAGGGGACAGCAAGAGACCCAGTACTTC.

The chain combines TRBV6-2 or TRBV6-3 with TRBJ2-1, with D hard to call. The V end was cut by 2 bases, the J end by 4 bases, with 18 bases between. The CDR3 has 17 residues. Germline CDR1 is MNHEY and CDR2 is SVGEGT. CDR3 sequence (DNA): TGTGCCAGCAGTTACACTTCCGGGTACCGAGAATACAATGAGCAGTTCTTC. Translation: CASSYTSGYREYNEQFF.

This clone appeared many times. V gene TRBV10-3 combines with J gene TRBJ2-3; a possible D gene is TRBD1 (7 bases). The CDR3 extends over 15 amino acids. V lost 4 bases, J lost 0 bases, and 11 bases lay in between. Germline assignment: CDR1 ENHRY and CDR2 SYGVKD. The CDR3 sequence is CAISGGTASTDTQYF. The CDR3 DNA follows: TGTGCCATCAGTGGCGGGACAGCTAGCACAGATACGCAGTATTTT.

The chain has TRBV11-1 and TRBJ1-1; weak D call: TRBD1 (6 bases). The CDR3 extends over 16 amino acids. V was trimmed by 5 bases and J by 7 bases, leaving 23 bases between them. Germline V gives CDR1 SGHAT, CDR2 FQDESV (reference sequence). The CDR3 reads CASSPGVGAAALEAFF. The CDR3, as DNA: TGTGCCAGCAGCCCGGGCGTGGGGGCCGCAGCTCTTGAAGCTTTCTTT.

The chain employs TRBV5-1 and TRBJ2-2; 10 nucleotides align to TRBD2. Germline values: CDR1 SGHRS, CDR2 YFSETQ. The trim removed 2 bases at V and 4 bases at J, leaving 2 bases unmatched. This CDR3 contains 15 residues. The CDR3 loop reads CASSLAGGRTGELFF. The CDR3, as DNA: TGCGCCAGCAGCTTAGCGGGAGGGCGCACCGGGGAGCTGTTTTTT.

In its sample, this clone was seen once. The rearrangement links TRBV28 to TRBJ1-1; perhaps TRBD1 as D (5 bases). The V end was cut by 2 bases, the J end by 5 bases, with 12 bases between. Germline V lookup: CDR1 MDHEN, CDR2 SYDVKM. This CDR3 contains 14 residues. The CDR3, as DNA: TGTGCCAGCAGTTTAGGGGCTGGTACTACTGAAGCTTTCTTT. Translation: CASSLGAGTTEAFF.

The chain carries TRBV6-5 and TRBJ2-5; 10 bases align to TRBD2. CDR3 length equals 13 residues. The V and J ends lost 5 bases and 4 bases, in that order; junction bases with no gene match: 1. In germline, CDR1 is MNHEY, CDR2 SVGAGI. CDR3 region: CASSRLAGETQYF. CDR3 sequence (DNA): TGTGCCAGCAGTAGACTAGCGGGAGAGACCCAGTACTTC.